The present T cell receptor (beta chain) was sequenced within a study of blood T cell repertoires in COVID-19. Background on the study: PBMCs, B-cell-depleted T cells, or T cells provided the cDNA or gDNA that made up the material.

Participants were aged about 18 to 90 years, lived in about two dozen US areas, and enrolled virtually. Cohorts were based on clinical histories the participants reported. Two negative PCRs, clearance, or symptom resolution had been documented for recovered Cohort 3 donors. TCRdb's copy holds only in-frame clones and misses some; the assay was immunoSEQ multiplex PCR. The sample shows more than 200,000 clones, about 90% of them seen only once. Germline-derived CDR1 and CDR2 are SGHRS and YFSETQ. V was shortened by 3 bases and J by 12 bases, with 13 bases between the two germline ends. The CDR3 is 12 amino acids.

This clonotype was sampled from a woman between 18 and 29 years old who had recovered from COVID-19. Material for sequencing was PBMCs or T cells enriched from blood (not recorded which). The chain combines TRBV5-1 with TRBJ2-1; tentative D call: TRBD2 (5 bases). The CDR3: CASSSRTGSQFF. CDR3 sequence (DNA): TGCGCCAGCAGCTCCCGGACGGGGTCGCAGTTCTTC.